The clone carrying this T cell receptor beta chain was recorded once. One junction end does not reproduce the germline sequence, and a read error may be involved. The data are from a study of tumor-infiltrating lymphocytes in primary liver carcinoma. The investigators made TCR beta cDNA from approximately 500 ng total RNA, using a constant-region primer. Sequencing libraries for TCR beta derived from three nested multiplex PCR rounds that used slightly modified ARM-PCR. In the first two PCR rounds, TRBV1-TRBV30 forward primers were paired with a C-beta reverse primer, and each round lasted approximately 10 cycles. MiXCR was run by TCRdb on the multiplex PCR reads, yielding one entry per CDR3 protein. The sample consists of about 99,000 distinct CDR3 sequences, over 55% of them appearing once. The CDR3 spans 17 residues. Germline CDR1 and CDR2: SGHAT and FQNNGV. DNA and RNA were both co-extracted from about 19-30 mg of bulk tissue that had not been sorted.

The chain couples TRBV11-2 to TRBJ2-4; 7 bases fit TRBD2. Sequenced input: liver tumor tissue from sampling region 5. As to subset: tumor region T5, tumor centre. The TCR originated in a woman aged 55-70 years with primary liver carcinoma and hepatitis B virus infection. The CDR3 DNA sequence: TGTGCCAGCGGCTTAGAGGGTAGGGAACAGCGGGGAAACATTCAGTACTTC. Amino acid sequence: CASGLEGREQRGNIQYF.